Listed below are T cell receptor beta chains from one sample, sequenced in a study of somatic mutations in cytotoxic T cells in rheumatoid arthritis. Generated by immunoSEQ multiplex PCR, the TCRdb table keeps only in-frame clones and is missing some. In the table there are some 16,000 clones, roughly 77% of which are singletons. Source material: CD8+ T cells sorted from blood. The receptors derive from an adult with rheumatoid arthritis. CDR3s leave out the opening cysteine and the closing phenylalanine or tryptophan. Fields, in order: V gene, J gene, CDR3 protein.

v_gene: TRBV28
j_gene: TRBJ2-5
CDR3aa: ASSLWMQTQY

v_gene: TRBV4-1
j_gene: TRBJ1-4
CDR3aa: ASSQRDRSREKLF

v_gene: TRBV13
j_gene: TRBJ1-2
CDR3aa: ASPIDGQGFRGYT

v_gene: TRBV6-5
j_gene: TRBJ2-7
CDR3aa: ASSPTSGGAAEQY

v_gene: TRBV6-4
j_gene: TRBJ2-3
CDR3aa: ASSDGTGGTDTQY

v_gene: TRBV2
j_gene: TRBJ2-3
CDR3aa: ASSDPRTSGGDPDTQY

v_gene: TRBV6-5
j_gene: TRBJ1-1
CDR3aa: ASSYARVDTEAF

v_gene: TRBV19
j_gene: TRBJ2-1
CDR3aa: ASSIGLANGWGQF

v_gene: TRBV11-2
j_gene: TRBJ1-1
CDR3aa: ASSLGGNTEAF

v_gene: TRBV4-1
j_gene: TRBJ1-1
CDR3aa: ASSTRTGQNTEAF

v_gene: TRBV27
j_gene: TRBJ2-7
CDR3aa: ASGTYEQY

v_gene: TRBV7-2
j_gene: TRBJ1-4
CDR3aa: ASSSGGIGEKLF

v_gene: TRBV9
j_gene: TRBJ2-2
CDR3aa: ASSVYSWRRGAYTGELF

v_gene: TRBV6-1
j_gene: TRBJ1-5
CDR3aa: ASSELRGNRNQPQH

v_gene: TRBV7-9
j_gene: TRBJ2-5
CDR3aa: ASSPMETQY

v_gene: TRBV28
j_gene: TRBJ2-2
CDR3aa: ASSRRQELTGELF

v_gene: TRBV6-1
j_gene: TRBJ2-3
CDR3aa: ASSEVAGGHSTDTQY

v_gene: TRBV6-5
j_gene: TRBJ1-1
CDR3aa: ASSYAGIEAF

v_gene: TRBV5-1
j_gene: TRBJ1-1
CDR3aa: ASSLVTNTEAF

v_gene: TRBV7-2
j_gene: TRBJ1-5
CDR3aa: ASSEWGARNQPQH

v_gene: TRBV2
j_gene: TRBJ2-3
CDR3aa: ASSQLINLPGQRGDTQY

v_gene: TRBV28
j_gene: TRBJ2-1
CDR3aa: ASSLRGEGYNEQF

v_gene: TRBV19
j_gene: TRBJ1-2
CDR3aa: ASTPNNYGYT

v_gene: TRBV7-8
j_gene: TRBJ2-7
CDR3aa: ASSLFAGANEQY

v_gene: TRBV6-4
j_gene: TRBJ1-6
CDR3aa: ASSDRMGNSPLH

v_gene: TRBV13
j_gene: TRBJ2-5
CDR3aa: ASSLVKDSQGRTQY

v_gene: TRBV5-1
j_gene: TRBJ2-5
CDR3aa: ASSLPPGTSQETQY

v_gene: TRBV7-3
j_gene: TRBJ2-1
CDR3aa: ASSAVGGGGANEQF

v_gene: TRBV6-6
j_gene: TRBJ1-5
CDR3aa: ASGILPGDSNQPQH

v_gene: TRBV28
j_gene: TRBJ1-5
CDR3aa: ASSFTSGDQPQH

v_gene: TRBV6-1
j_gene: TRBJ2-2
CDR3aa: APQGGFANTGELF

v_gene: TRBV10-3
j_gene: TRBJ1-5
CDR3aa: ASKGKGNQPQH

v_gene: TRBV27
j_gene: TRBJ1-2
CDR3aa: ASSFGNRGYGYT

v_gene: TRBV19
j_gene: TRBJ2-1
CDR3aa: ASSIGLADEQF

v_gene: TRBV10-1
j_gene: TRBJ2-3
CDR3aa: ASSVEVGQWDTQY

v_gene: TRBV6-1
j_gene: TRBJ2-7
CDR3aa: ASSGGLYEQY

v_gene: TRBV10-2
j_gene: TRBJ2-3
CDR3aa: ASSRGSYTDTQY

v_gene: TRBV4-1
j_gene: TRBJ2-7
CDR3aa: ASSRGAISYEQY

v_gene: TRBV7-3
j_gene: TRBJ2-3
CDR3aa: ASSLAAGRLVPDTQY

v_gene: TRBV5-1
j_gene: TRBJ2-1
CDR3aa: ASSLAAGGLYNEQF

v_gene: TRBV5-1
j_gene: TRBJ1-6
CDR3aa: ASSLGAGPNTLH

v_gene: TRBV19
j_gene: TRBJ1-2
CDR3aa: ASSIAGTDYGYT

v_gene: TRBV27
j_gene: TRBJ2-7
CDR3aa: ASSLPLGEQY

v_gene: TRBV4-1
j_gene: TRBJ2-2
CDR3aa: ASSQGVPSTGELF

v_gene: TRBV28
j_gene: TRBJ2-7
CDR3aa: ASSSRRTGGDYEQY

v_gene: TRBV27
j_gene: TRBJ2-1
CDR3aa: ASSSWHEQF

v_gene: TRBV28
j_gene: TRBJ2-5
CDR3aa: ASTEAQETQY

v_gene: TRBV27
j_gene: TRBJ2-2
CDR3aa: ASSNIVAGPTGELF

v_gene: TRBV6-5
j_gene: TRBJ2-1
CDR3aa: ASSPGQGPYNEQF

v_gene: TRBV28
j_gene: TRBJ1-2
CDR3aa: ASSLYPGQNYGYT

v_gene: TRBV11-2
j_gene: TRBJ1-1
CDR3aa: ATVPGGENTEAF

v_gene: TRBV5-1
j_gene: TRBJ2-2
CDR3aa: ASSTGTGDTGELF

v_gene: TRBV19
j_gene: TRBJ2-1
CDR3aa: ASSTARGAHNEQF

v_gene: TRBV4-2
j_gene: TRBJ2-1
CDR3aa: ASSQDSRGNNEQF

v_gene: TRBV7-6
j_gene: TRBJ2-2
CDR3aa: ASSLADAGGGTGELF